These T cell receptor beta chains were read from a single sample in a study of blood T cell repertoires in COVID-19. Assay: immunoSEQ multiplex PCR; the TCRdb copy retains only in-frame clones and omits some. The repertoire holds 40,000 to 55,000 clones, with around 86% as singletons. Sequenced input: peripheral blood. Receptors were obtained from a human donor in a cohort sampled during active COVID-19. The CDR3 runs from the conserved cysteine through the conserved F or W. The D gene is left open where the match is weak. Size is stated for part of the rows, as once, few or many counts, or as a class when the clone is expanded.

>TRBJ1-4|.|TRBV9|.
CASSVGQANEKLFF
TGTGCCAGCAGCGTAGGGCAGGCGAATGAAAAACTGTTTTTT
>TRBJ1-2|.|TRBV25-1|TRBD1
CASSEDRDSIGYTF
TGTGCCAGCAGTGAGGACAGGGACTCGATCGGCTACACCTTC
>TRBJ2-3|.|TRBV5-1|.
CASSPLLPPSTDTQYF
TGCGCCAGCAGCCCCCTACTTCCACCTAGCACAGATACGCAGTATTTT
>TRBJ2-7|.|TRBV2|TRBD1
CASTGVVNEQYF
TGTGCCAGTACAGGGGTGGTTAACGAGCAGTACTTC
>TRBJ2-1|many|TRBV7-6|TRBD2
CASEEGTSLYNEQFF
TGTGCCAGCGAAGAGGGGACTAGCCTTTACAATGAGCAGTTCTTC
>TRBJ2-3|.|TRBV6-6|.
CASSYYGGDTDTQYF
TGTGCCAGCAGTTACTACGGCGGAGACACAGATACGCAGTATTTT
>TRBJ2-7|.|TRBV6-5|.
CASSYSPGGAYEQYF
TGTGCCAGCAGTTACTCGCCGGGCGGGGCCTACGAGCAGTACTTC
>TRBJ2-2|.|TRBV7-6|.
CASTLANTGELFF
TGTGCCAGCACACTAGCGAACACCGGGGAGCTGTTTTTT
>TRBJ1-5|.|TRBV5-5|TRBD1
CASSFEGALRYDQPQHF
TGTGCCAGCAGCTTTGAGGGGGCGCTTCGATACGATCAGCCCCAGCATTTT
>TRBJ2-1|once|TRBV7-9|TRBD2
CASSLGTSGGAVSYNEQFF
TGTGCCAGCAGCTTAGGGACTAGCGGGGGGGCCGTCTCCTACAATGAGCAGTTCTTC
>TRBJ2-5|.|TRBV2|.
CASGQLYQETQYF
TGTGCCAGCGGACAGTTGTACCAAGAGACCCAGTACTTC
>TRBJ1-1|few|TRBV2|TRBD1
CASSVWDSEAFF
TGTGCCAGCAGTGTGTGGGACAGTGAAGCTTTCTTT
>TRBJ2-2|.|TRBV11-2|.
CASSLGAVSGELFF
TGTGCCAGCAGCCTAGGGGCCGTCTCCGGGGAGCTGTTTTTT
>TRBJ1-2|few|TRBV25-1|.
CASSEGGRYYGYTF
TGTGCCAGCAGTGAAGGGGGCCGCTACTATGGCTACACCTTC
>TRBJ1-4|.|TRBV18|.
CASSPPNSRATNEKLFF
TGTGCCAGCTCACCACCAAACAGCCGAGCAACTAATGAAAAACTGTTTTTT
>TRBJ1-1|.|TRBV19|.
CASSIKGPLWVNTEAFF
TGTGCCAGTAGTATAAAGGGGCCTTTATGGGTGAACACTGAAGCTTTCTTT
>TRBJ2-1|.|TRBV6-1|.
CASSEGLNEQFF
TGTGCCAGCAGTGAAGGTCTCAATGAGCAGTTCTTC
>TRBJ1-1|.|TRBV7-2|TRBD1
CASSFTQGGSEAFF
TGTGCCAGCAGCTTTACACAGGGGGGTAGTGAAGCTTTCTTT
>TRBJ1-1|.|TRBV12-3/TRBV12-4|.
CASSSTGNTEAFF
TGTGCCAGCAGCTCGACAGGGAACACTGAAGCTTTCTTT
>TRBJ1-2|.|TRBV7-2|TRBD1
CASSADRGRYGYTF
TGTGCCAGCAGCGCGGACAGGGGGCGTTATGGCTACACCTTC
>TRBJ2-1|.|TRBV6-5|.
CASRRGPYNEQFF
TGTGCCAGCCGGAGGGGGCCCTACAATGAGCAGTTCTTC
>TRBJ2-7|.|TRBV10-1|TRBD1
CASSPGQGSEQYF
TGCGCCAGCAGCCCGGGACAGGGCAGCGAGCAGTACTTC
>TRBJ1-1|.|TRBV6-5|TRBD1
CASKRVGTGGGAFF
TGTGCCAGCAAGAGAGTAGGGACAGGCGGTGGAGCTTTCTTT
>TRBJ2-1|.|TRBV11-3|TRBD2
CASSPSGLAGNEQFF
TGTGCCAGCAGCCCGTCGGGACTAGCTGGCAATGAGCAGTTCTTC
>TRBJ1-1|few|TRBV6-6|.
CASSYQATEAFF
TGTGCCAGCAGTTATCAGGCGACTGAAGCTTTCTTT
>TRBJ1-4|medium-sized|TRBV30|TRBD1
CAWNRGGNEKLFF
TGTGCCTGGAACAGGGGGGGTAATGAAAAACTGTTTTTT
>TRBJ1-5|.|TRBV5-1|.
CASSLGQDPYQPQHF
TGCGCCAGCAGCTTGGGACAGGACCCTTATCAGCCCCAGCATTTT
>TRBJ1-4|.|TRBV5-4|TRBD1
CASSNGQEEKLFF
TGTGCCAGCAGCAACGGACAGGAGGAAAAACTGTTTTTT
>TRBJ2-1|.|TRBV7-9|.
CASSSQIRGSYNEQFF
TGTGCCAGCAGCTCCCAAATTCGGGGATCCTACAATGAGCAGTTCTTC
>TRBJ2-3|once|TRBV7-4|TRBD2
CASRPSLAGAVTDAQYF
TGTGCCAGCAGACCATCCCTAGCGGGGGCCGTCACAGATGCGCAGTATTTT
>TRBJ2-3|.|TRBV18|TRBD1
CASSLGTGGTDTQYF
TGTGCCAGCTCCCTCGGGACAGGGGGCACAGATACGCAGTATTTT
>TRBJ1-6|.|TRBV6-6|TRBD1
CASSGTEGSPLHF
TGTGCCAGCAGTGGGACAGAAGGGTCACCCCTCCACTTT
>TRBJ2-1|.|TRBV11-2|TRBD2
CASSPLRGLAGFEQFF
TGTGCCAGCAGCCCCCTGCGGGGACTAGCGGGATTTGAGCAGTTCTTC
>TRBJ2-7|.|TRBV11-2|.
CASSLGTTSLEQYF
TGTGCCAGCAGCCTCGGGACAACCTCTCTCGAGCAGTACTTC
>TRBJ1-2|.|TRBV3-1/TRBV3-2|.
CASSQDPPTVMWYGYTF
TGTGCCAGCAGCCAAGATCCCCCCACAGTTATGTGGTATGGCTACACCTTC
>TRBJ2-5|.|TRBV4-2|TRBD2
CASSQNAGGYQETQYF
TGTGCCAGCAGCCAAAATGCGGGAGGGTACCAAGAGACCCAGTACTTC
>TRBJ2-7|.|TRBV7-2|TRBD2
CASSPRTSGRAGLHF
TGTGCCAGCAGCCCCCGGACTAGCGGGAGGGCGGGGCTACACTTC
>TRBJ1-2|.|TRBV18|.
CASSPQEDGYTF
TGTGCCAGCTCACCTCAGGAGGATGGCTACACCTTC
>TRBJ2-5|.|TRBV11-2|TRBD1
CASSPGGTVKETQYF
TGTGCCAGCAGCCCAGGGGGCACCGTCAAAGAGACCCAGTACTTC
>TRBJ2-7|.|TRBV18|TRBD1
CASSSGWTGEVYEQYF
TGTGCCAGCTCATCCGGGTGGACAGGGGAAGTCTACGAGCAGTACTTC
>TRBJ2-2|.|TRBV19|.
CASSISLENTGELFF
TGTGCCAGTAGTATATCGCTAGAAAACACCGGGGAGCTGTTTTTT
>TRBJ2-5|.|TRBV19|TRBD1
CASSSPRGSQETQYF
TGTGCCAGTAGCTCACCCAGGGGGTCACAAGAGACCCAGTACTTC
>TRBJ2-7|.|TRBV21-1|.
CASSKEVGTGVRYEQYF
TGTGCCAGCAGCAAAGAGGTCGGGACAGGAGTTAGGTACGAGCAGTACTTC
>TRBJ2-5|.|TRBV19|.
CASSSWGEETQYF
TGTGCCAGTAGTTCGTGGGGGGAAGAGACCCAGTACTTC
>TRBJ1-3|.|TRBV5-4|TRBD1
CASSTYRGTGNTIYF
TGTGCCAGCAGCACGTACAGGGGGACTGGAAACACCATATATTTT
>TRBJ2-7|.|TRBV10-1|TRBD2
CASSNSGREQYF
TGCGCCAGCAGCAATAGCGGGAGGGAGCAGTACTTC
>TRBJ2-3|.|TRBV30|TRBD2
CARAGGGTDTQYF
TGTGCCCGAGCGGGGGGGGGCACAGATACGCAGTATTTT
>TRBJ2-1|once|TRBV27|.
CASSYSQREQFF
TGTGCCAGCAGTTATTCGCAGAGGGAGCAGTTCTTC
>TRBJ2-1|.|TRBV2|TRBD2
CASSGLAGHNEQFF
TGTGCCAGCAGTGGTCTAGCGGGACACAATGAGCAGTTCTTC
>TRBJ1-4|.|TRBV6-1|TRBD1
CASSARPSTQGTNEKLFF
TGTGCCAGCAGTGCCCGCCCCTCCACACAGGGGACTAATGAAAAACTGTTTTTT
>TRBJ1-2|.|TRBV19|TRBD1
CASSPRQGGYTF
TGTGCCAGTAGTCCCAGACAGGGTGGCTACACCTTC
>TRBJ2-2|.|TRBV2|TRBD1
CASRPDRPNTGELFF
TGTGCCAGCAGACCGGACAGGCCGAACACCGGGGAGCTGTTTTTT
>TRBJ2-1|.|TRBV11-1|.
CASSSLTQGHKNEQFF
TGTGCCAGCAGCTCCCTTACCCAGGGGCATAAAAATGAGCAGTTCTTC
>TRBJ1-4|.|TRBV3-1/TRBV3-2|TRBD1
CASSQGGTGGEKLFF
TGTGCCAGCAGCCAGGGGGGGACAGGGGGTGAAAAACTGTTTTTT
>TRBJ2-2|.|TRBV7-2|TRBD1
CASRTPQGASTGELFF
TGTGCCAGCAGGACCCCACAGGGGGCTAGCACCGGGGAGCTGTTTTTT
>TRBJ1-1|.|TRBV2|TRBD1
CASRAFTGVLNTEAFF
TGTGCCAGCAGGGCCTTTACAGGGGTATTGAACACTGAAGCTTTCTTT
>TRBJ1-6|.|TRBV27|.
CASSLWVRGRPLHNSPLHF
TGTGCCAGCAGTTTATGGGTCAGGGGTCGCCCCCTCCATAATTCACCCCTCCACTTT
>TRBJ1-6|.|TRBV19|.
CASRLSGGDYNSPLHF
TGTGCCAGTAGGTTATCCGGCGGAGATTATAATTCACCCCTCCACTTT
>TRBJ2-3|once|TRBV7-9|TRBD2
CASSLNSGTDTQYF
TGTGCCAGCAGCTTAAATAGCGGGACAGATACGCAGTATTTT
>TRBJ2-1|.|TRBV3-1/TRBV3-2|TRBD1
CASSQGQLYNEQFF
TGTGCCAGCAGCCAGGGACAGCTATACAATGAGCAGTTCTTC